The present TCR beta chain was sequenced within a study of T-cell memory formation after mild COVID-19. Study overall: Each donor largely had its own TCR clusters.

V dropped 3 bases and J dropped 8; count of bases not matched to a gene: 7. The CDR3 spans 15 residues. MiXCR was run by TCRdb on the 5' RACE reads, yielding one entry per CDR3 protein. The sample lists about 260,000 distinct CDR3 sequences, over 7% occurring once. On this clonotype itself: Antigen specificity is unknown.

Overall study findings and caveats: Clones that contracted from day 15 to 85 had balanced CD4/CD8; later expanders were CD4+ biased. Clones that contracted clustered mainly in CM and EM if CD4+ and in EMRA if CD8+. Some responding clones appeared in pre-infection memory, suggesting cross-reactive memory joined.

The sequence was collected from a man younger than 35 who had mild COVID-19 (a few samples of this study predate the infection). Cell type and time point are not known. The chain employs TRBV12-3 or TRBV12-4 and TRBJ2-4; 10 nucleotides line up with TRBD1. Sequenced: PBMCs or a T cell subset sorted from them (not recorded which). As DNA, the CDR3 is TGTGCCAGCAGTTTTTGGACAGGGGGTTCGTACATTCAGTACTTC. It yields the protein CASSFWTGGSYIQYF.